Listed here is a single T cell receptor (beta chain). Its antigen remains undetermined. The record has no base qualities; no much larger clone is one base away. The junction carries 7 bases between V and J, which are trimmed by 3 bases and 7 bases respectively. CDR1 and CDR2, per the germline V gene, are SNHLY and FYNNEI. Measured from the cysteine to the phenylalanine, the CDR3 is 13 residues long. CDR3 DNA only is kept here, 39 bases in frame from base 1. The record originates from a study of CD8 T cells in Susac syndrome (dated by TCRdb to the late 2010s). At the level of the whole study: Whether CD8+ T cell activation and differentiation in Susac syndrome was antigen driven was tested using repertoire sequencing. CD8+ T cell repertoire clonality was compared between 11 to 12 healthy donors, about 14 Susac syndrome patients and roughly 15 multiple sclerosis patients. On the study overall, not on this receptor specifically: The TCR sequencing and HLA analysis was acknowledged to have included a relatively small number of individuals.

High-throughput TCR beta sequencing profiled peripheral blood CD8+ and CD4+ T cells from healthy donors, Susac syndrome patients and multiple sclerosis patients. Treatment-naive patients with stable or active relapsing-remitting disease fulfilling revised McDonald criteria were used as multiple sclerosis controls. Bulk CD8+ and CD4+ T cells were purified by magnetic negative isolation, while CD8+ TEMRA cells were enriched using FACS. Blood was collected in EDTA tubes and processed within 24 hours, with PBMCs isolated through density gradient centrifugation. PBMCs intended for TCR sequencing were frozen in liquid nitrogen and were later thawed in a 37 degrees C water bath. A purity of at least 90% was achieved for sorted or isolated CD4+, CD8+ and CD8+ TEMRA cells. RNA was extracted using the RNeasy kit, and about 0.5 to 1 ug of the RNA was reverse transcribed with random hexamers. The immunoSEQ multiplex PCR assay, which covers 54 Vbeta and 13 Jbeta segments, was used to amplify TCR beta CDR3 regions. To correct PCR amplification bias, a synthetic template baseline was used for both primer optimization and computational correction. The published analysis was carried out like this. Reads were assigned to V, D and J genes according to IMGT and analyzed in immunoSEQ Analyzer, with only productive sequences retained. Clonality was calculated as one minus the Shannon entropy normalized by log2 of the number of productive unique sequences. For each patient and control, public and private clones were evaluated among the 100 most prevalent clones. Clones were defined as Susac-specific if absent from the healthy and MS cohorts, from 1052 published viral clones and from other ImmuneACCESS disease sequences. TCRdb reprocessed the public reads (quality trimming at Q25 with fastp, clone calling with MiXCR) and kept in-frame beta chains. Entries are consolidated by CDR3 protein sequence, retaining the most common genes and DNA. The V and J calls, along with clone size, are taken from TCRdb and not from the paper's own processing. The sample table lists 400,000 to 550,000 distinct CDR3 sequences, 75% to 90% of them with a count of one. More than 0.09% of the sample is in the top ten clones.

What was sequenced was CD8+ T cells from PBMCs. In this chain, TRBV2 is recombined with TRBJ1-6, with the D gene call left open. This TCR was sampled from a human donor with multiple sclerosis. DNA sequence: TGTGCCAGCAGTGATGGCGGAAATTCACCCCTCCACTTT. It translates to CASSDGGNSPLHF.